This T cell receptor beta chain was sequenced for a study of blood T cell repertoires in COVID-19. Overall study: From the United States, Italy and Spain came samples of acute and convalescent COVID-19. PBMCs, B-cell-depleted T cells, or T cells provided the cDNA or gDNA that made up the material.

Authors' processing steps: Amplifying reference gene primers gave estimates of nucleated cell counts. Data came from immunoSEQ multiplex PCR; TCRdb stores just in-frame clones and leaves some out. V and J calls and clone size are given by that table; D and trimming were obtained from the DNA. The profile shows over 200,000 clones, roughly 90% of them singletons. The germline CDR1 and CDR2 sequences are LNHNV and YYDKDF (reference sequence). V lost 5 bases and J lost 3, with 22 bases in between. The CDR3 runs to 17 residues. The sequence was collected from a man aged 35-49 years with active or convalescent COVID-19. The sequenced sample consisted of peripheral blood. The chain has TRBV15 and TRBJ1-1; possible D gene TRBD1, 6 bases. CDR3 sequence: CATSGGHFSRGDTEAFF. CDR3 nucleotide sequence: TGTGCCACCAGCGGGGGCCATTTTAGCCGGGGAGACACTGAAGCTTTCTTT.